Below, 12 T cell receptor beta chains from the same sample are listed, as sequenced in a study of T cell responses to AZD1222 COVID-19 vaccine. This table comes from immunoSEQ multiplex PCR, and its TCRdb copy is limited to in-frame clones, with some not included. The sample has 150,000 to 170,000 clones, roughly nine tenths seen once; the top ten hold under 20%. The material was peripheral blood, obtained on day 0 of AZD1222 vaccination. The receptor set was obtained from an adult in good health.

This chain connects TRBV5-1 to TRBJ2-1; possible D gene TRBD1, 6 bases. Germline-derived CDR1 and CDR2 are SGHRS and YFSETQ. CDR3 length equals 13 residues. V was cut by 6 bases and J by 4 bases, with 11 bases left in between. The CDR3 DNA reads TGCGCCAGCAAGACGACAGGATACAATGAGCAGTTCTTC. This translates into CASKTTGYNEQFF.

The chain combines TRBV15 with TRBJ2-3; 12 nucleotides align to TRBD2. The germline V gene encodes CDR1 LNHNV and CDR2 YYDKDF (reference sequence). The CDR3 is 16 residues long. V shed 3 bases, J shed 6 bases, and the junction held 7 bases outside the gene matches. CDR3 nucleotide sequence: TGTGCCACCAGCAGTAGACTAGCGGGGGTTTGGGATACGCAGTATTTT. This sequence encodes CATSSRLAGVWDTQYF.

The table lists this clone with a few counts. This sequence joins TRBV5-1 and TRBJ1-1; 8 bases are shared with TRBD1. The CDR3 loop spans 16 amino acids. Germline CDR1 and CDR2: SGHRS and YFSETQ. J gave up 1 base and V 4 bases, and 9 bases lay outside the gene matches. The CDR3 sequence is CASSPALRGQNTEAFF. CDR3 DNA sequence: TGCGCCAGCAGCCCCGCGCTCAGGGGGCAGAACACTGAAGCTTTCTTT.

J is TRBJ2-2 and V is TRBV19, with D possibly being TRBD1 (5 bases). CDR1 is LNHDA and CDR2 is SQIVND in the germline V gene (reference sequence). The CDR3 loop spans 15 amino acids. The ends were cut back, 1 base at V and 0 bases at J, with 6 bases in the middle. The CDR3 spells CASSIVGANTGELFF. CDR3 DNA: TGTGCCAGTAGTATAGTAGGGGCGAACACCGGGGAGCTGTTTTTT.

V and J are TRBV11-2 and TRBJ1-1; maybe TRBD1 (6 bases). Germline CDR1 SGHAT, CDR2 FQNNGV. The CDR3 totals 13 residues. Trimming removed 5 bases at V and 5 bases at J, with 12 bases between. The CDR3 sequence: CASSRQVRTEAFF. CDR3 in DNA: TGTGCCAGCAGCCGACAGGTTCGTACTGAAGCTTTCTTT.

The table lists this clone with a few counts. The chain has TRBV2 and TRBJ2-2, with D possibly being TRBD1 (5 bases). This CDR3 contains 15 residues. The germline CDR1 and CDR2 sequences are SNHLY and FYNNEI. V shed 6 bases and J shed 7 bases, with 18 bases lying between them. CDR3 sequence reads: CASRLTQVLIGELFF. CDR3 in DNA: TGTGCCAGCAGGCTGACACAGGTTTTGATCGGGGAGCTGTTTTTT.

V is TRBV5-1 and J is TRBJ1-1; a possible D gene is TRBD1 (6 bases). Trimming stripped 1 base from V and 3 bases from J, with 16 bases between. CDR3 length: 16 residues. CDR1 SGHRS and CDR2 YFSETQ come from the germline V gene. The CDR3 spells CASSLFGGGGDTEAFF. CDR3 nucleotides: TGCGCCAGCAGCTTGTTTGGGGGCGGAGGGGACACTGAAGCTTTCTTT.

The chain uses TRBV7-9 and TRBJ1-6; possibly TRBD1 for D (6 bases). CDR1 and CDR2 from the germline V gene are SEHNR and FQNEAQ (reference sequence). Trimming took off 3 bases at V and 9 bases at J, with 12 bases between the two ends. This CDR3 has 14 residues. CDR3 in amino acids: CASSFGVGASPLHF. The CDR3 DNA reads TGTGCCAGCAGCTTCGGGGTGGGGGCTTCACCCCTCCACTTT.

This rearrangement joins TRBV7-2 to TRBJ1-1; 9 bases align to TRBD1. Germline assignment: CDR1 SGHTA and CDR2 FQGNSA. V dropped 5 bases and J dropped 5; count of bases not matched to a gene: 9. This CDR3 comprises 15 residues. CDR3 DNA: TGTGCCAGCAGCGTCAGGCCACAGGGGGCGACTGAAGCTTTCTTT. Its translation: CASSVRPQGATEAFF.

V is TRBV28 and J is TRBJ1-6, with 9 bases that match TRBD1. The CDR3 extends over 18 amino acids. V trimming: 3 bases; J trimming: 7 bases; junction bases outside the gene matches: 13. CDR1 and CDR2 (germline): MDHEN, SYDVKM. The CDR3 protein is CASSFGTGSGLGNSPLHF. In DNA, the CDR3 is TGTGCCAGCAGTTTTGGGACAGGGTCGGGCTTGGGGAATTCACCCCTCCACTTT.

This rearrangement joins TRBV6-5 to TRBJ1-2; 7 positions match TRBD1. The V and J ends lost 5 bases and 7 bases, in that order; junction bases with no gene match: 10. The CDR3 runs 14 residues. CDR1 is MNHEY, CDR2 SVGAGI, per germline. The CDR3 sequence: CASSHDPGTAGYTF. Here the CDR3 DNA reads TGTGCCAGCAGTCATGACCCCGGGACAGCTGGCTACACCTTC.

Turning to this clone: The same CDR3 arises from other DNA sequences in this sample as well. The V call is TRBV5-1, the J call TRBJ1-1; D is unclear. Germline CDR1 reads SGHRS; CDR2 reads YFSETQ. Trimming cost V 0 bases and J 4 bases, with 7 bases left between them. The CDR3 totals 13 residues. CDR3 in amino acids: CASSLEGGTEAFF. In nucleotides, the CDR3 is TGCGCCAGCAGCTTGGAGGGCGGCACTGAAGCTTTCTTT.